This record covers a single T cell receptor beta chain. The antigen remains undetermined. Its ends do not fully match the called genes, so a read error is possible. This CDR3 has 16 amino acids. Germline values: CDR1 GTSNPN, CDR2 SVGIG (reference sequence). This specimen comes from a study of T cell repertoires in cytomegalovirus infection. In the study overall: Researchers turned to recently identified HLA-C-restricted CMV epitopes as well as well-studied HLA-B-restricted ones. Carrying CMV and the relevant HLA type showed in public TCR beta signatures. Study-level findings and limits: Dominating the ex vivo response were HLA-C-restricted CMV-specific TCR beta clonotypes.

TCRdb reanalysed the reads using MiXCR and keeps one entry per CDR3 protein. The repertoire has around 570,000 distinct CDR3 sequences, around 40% of them found once; the top ten carry around 48%. The sequence came from a human donor in good health (CMV status not recorded). Some clones in this sample may be carry-over from other donors' samples. The sequenced sample was cultured PBMCs, obtained from culture after CMV antigen stimulation. This chain links TRBV30 with TRBJ1-5, with 8 bases that match TRBD1. CDR3 in amino acids: CGWTHRGGYSNQPQHF. The CDR3 DNA is TGTGGCTGGACCCACAGGGGGGGTTATAGCAATCAGCCCCAGCATTTT.